Shown below are 5 T cell receptor beta chains from a single sample sequenced in a study of blood T cells in healthy people across ages. The second PCR ran about 6 to 11 cycles with a sample-barcoded 5' primer and J-beta primers. TCRdb redid the calling of the 5' RACE reads with MiXCR, one entry per CDR3 protein. There are hundreds of thousands of distinct CDR3 sequences in the sample; around 21% occur only once, and around 3.4% lies in the top ten. The sample comprised blood. These receptors all come from a man aged 70 or older in good health.

The chain uses TRBV20-1 and TRBJ1-5; possibly TRBD1 for D (5 bases). Germline V gene lookup returns CDR1 DFQATT and CDR2 SNEGSKA (reference sequence). The CDR3 contains 12 residues. Trimming shortened V by 3 bases and J by 7 bases, and 10 bases separated the two germline ends. This CDR3 reads CSASQGGQPQHF. The CDR3 DNA is TGCAGTGCTAGTCAGGGTGGCCAGCCCCAGCATTTT.

The chain links TRBV30 to TRBJ2-1, with a possible D match to TRBD2 (6 bases). The tail of the sequence fits TRBJ2-5 better, so the J call may be wrong. CDR3 length equals 13 residues. Per the germline V gene, CDR1 is GTSNPN and CDR2 is SVGIG (reference sequence). The CDR3, as DNA: TGTGCCTCCAACGCGGCGGGGAGAGAGACCCAGTACTTC. Amino acid sequence: CASNAAGRETQYF.

The chain uses TRBV20-1 and TRBJ2-1, with 11 bases fitting TRBD2. The CDR3 extends over 16 amino acids. V shed 5 bases and J 1 base; nucleotides not matched to a gene: 7. CDR1 is DFQATT, CDR2 SNEGSKA, per germline (reference sequence). This chain's CDR3 is CSAWTSGQRSYNEQFF. The CDR3 DNA is TGCAGTGCTTGGACTAGCGGGCAGAGGTCCTACAATGAGCAGTTCTTC.

This clonotype was observed a few times. This rearrangement joins TRBV6-4 to TRBJ2-1, with D possibly being TRBD2 (5 bases). CDR3 length equals 12 residues. CDR1 and CDR2 (germline): MRHNA, SNTAGT. With 6 bases removed from V and 7 bases from J, the gap between germline ends came to 10 bases. The CDR3 spells CASREVANEQFF. The CDR3 DNA sequence: TGTGCCAGCAGGGAGGTCGCAAATGAGCAGTTCTTC.

The CDR3 sequence is CASSSRLAGVDEQFF. The CDR3 DNA sequence: TGTGCCAGCAGCTCCCGACTAGCGGGAGTTGACGAGCAGTTCTTC. The chain uses TRBV7-3 and TRBJ2-1, with 12 nucleotides matching TRBD2. Germline V gene data show CDR1 as SGHTA and CDR2 as FQGTGA. Losses at the gene ends were 4 bases for V and 10 bases for J; bases not matched to a gene: 8. The CDR3 totals 15 residues.